This T cell receptor (beta chain) was captured by sequencing in a study of spatial heterogeneity in lung cancer. Time point of the sample: sample taken at primary tumor resection. Samples were obtained from around 72 donors, all untreated early-stage non-small cell lung cancer patients. Unsorted whole RNA from tumor, nontumor lung or frozen PBMC underwent sequencing. Each TCR cDNA molecule bore a unique molecular identifier. In TCRdb, the 5' RACE reads were re-called with MiXCR into one record per CDR3 protein. The repertoire holds about 21,000 distinct CDR3 sequences, 3.5% to 5.5% seen once, with less than 8% in the top ten. A few counts support this clonotype. The antigen remains undetermined. General study findings and limits: Compared with follow-up, resection was when ubiquitous expanded tumor TCRs appeared in blood more.

The V and J ends lost 0 bases and 1 base respectively, with 13 bases between them. The CDR3 loop spans 17 amino acids. Germline values: CDR1 LGHNA, CDR2 YSLEER. The chain is built from TRBV4-3 and TRBJ1-3; possible D gene TRBD1, 5 bases. This receptor was obtained from a male donor with early-stage non-small cell lung cancer. The specimen was PBMCs, collected at surgery. This chain's CDR3 is CASSQDRQIVSGNTIYF. The CDR3 DNA reads TGCGCCAGCAGCCAAGATAGACAGATCGTTTCTGGAAACACCATATATTTT.